The TCR beta chain described here comes from a study of cytomegalovirus exposure and HLA in healthy donors. CDR1 SGHRS and CDR2 YFSETQ come from the germline V gene. Losses at the gene ends were 1 base for V and 5 bases for J; bases not matched to a gene: 2. CDR3 length equals 14 residues. This clone was seen only once. Sequenced by immunoSEQ multiplex PCR; TCRdb stores in-frame clones only, minus some. The sample consists of approximately 160,000 clones, 65% to 90% of them appearing once. The J gene is TRBJ2-2, the V gene TRBV5-1; 7 bases are a match to TRBD1. Sequenced: PBMCs. The TCR was taken from a woman aged 18-30 years in good health and CMV-seronegative. In DNA form, the CDR3 reads TGCGCCAGCAGCTTGCAGGGGGAGACCGGGGAGCTGTTTTTT. It is translated as CASSLQGETGELFF.